These T cell receptor beta chains were read from a single sample in a study of blood T cell repertoires in COVID-19. Sequencing was performed with immunoSEQ multiplex PCR; in TCRdb, only in-frame clones are kept and a portion is missing. The sample has 150,000 to 200,000 clones; roughly 80% are singletons. The sample consisted of peripheral blood. These receptors all come from a man in his sixties with active or convalescent COVID-19. The CDR3 runs from the conserved cysteine through the conserved F or W. D genes are given only for firm matches. Size tells how often a clone was seen (once, few, many) or the class of an expanded clone, and some rows leave it out.

V gene: TRBV5-5
J gene: TRBJ2-7
D gene: -
clone size: -
CDR3 DNA: TGTGCCAGCAGCCAACCGATGGAGGGCGAGCAGTACTTC
CDR3 protein: CASSQPMEGEQYF

V gene: TRBV2
J gene: TRBJ2-1
D gene: TRBD1
clone size: -
CDR3 DNA: TGTGCCAGCAGACGGACAGGGGAGGGGAATGAGCAGTTCTTC
CDR3 protein: CASRRTGEGNEQFF

V gene: TRBV2
J gene: TRBJ2-5
D gene: TRBD1
clone size: -
CDR3 DNA: TGTGCCAGCAGTTGGACAGGAGAGACCCAGTACTTC
CDR3 protein: CASSWTGETQYF

V gene: TRBV28
J gene: TRBJ1-5
D gene: TRBD1
clone size: -
CDR3 DNA: TGTGCCAGCAGTCGACCGGGACAGGGAACCCAGCCCCAGCATTTT
CDR3 protein: CASSRPGQGTQPQHF

V gene: TRBV28
J gene: TRBJ1-5
D gene: -
clone size: -
CDR3 DNA: TGTGCCAGCAGTTTATACCAACCTCAACTCAGGCAGCCCCAGCATTTT
CDR3 protein: CASSLYQPQLRQPQHF

V gene: TRBV7-6
J gene: TRBJ1-6
D gene: TRBD1
clone size: -
CDR3 DNA: TGTGCCAGCAGCGCAGCAGGGGGCTCGGGTAATTCACCCCTCCACTTT
CDR3 protein: CASSAAGGSGNSPLHF

V gene: TRBV6-6
J gene: TRBJ2-1
D gene: -
clone size: -
CDR3 DNA: TGTGCCAGCAGTTACCTACACAATGAGCAGTTCTTC
CDR3 protein: CASSYLHNEQFF

V gene: TRBV18
J gene: TRBJ2-5
D gene: -
clone size: -
CDR3 DNA: TGTGCCAGCTCACGGCTCTCACGGGGGAGCCTCCAAGAGACCCAGTACTTC
CDR3 protein: CASSRLSRGSLQETQYF

V gene: TRBV27
J gene: TRBJ1-5
D gene: -
clone size: once
CDR3 DNA: TGTGCCAGCAGTTTACTTAGTTATAGCAATCAGCCCCAGCATTTT
CDR3 protein: CASSLLSYSNQPQHF

V gene: TRBV12-5
J gene: TRBJ2-1
D gene: TRBD2
clone size: -
CDR3 DNA: TGTGCTAGTGGTCCGGGAGGGGGTGAGCAGTTCTTC
CDR3 protein: CASGPGGGEQFF

V gene: TRBV6-2/TRBV6-3
J gene: TRBJ2-3
D gene: TRBD1
clone size: -
CDR3 DNA: TGTGCCAGCAGCTCTCGACAGGGAAGAGGGGCAGATACGCAGTATTTT
CDR3 protein: CASSSRQGRGADTQYF

V gene: TRBV5-1
J gene: TRBJ2-7
D gene: TRBD1
clone size: -
CDR3 DNA: TGCGCCAGCACCCGGACAGGGGGCACCTACGAGCAGTACTTC
CDR3 protein: CASTRTGGTYEQYF

V gene: TRBV28
J gene: TRBJ1-2
D gene: -
clone size: -
CDR3 DNA: TGTGCCAGCAGTTCCCCGGGAGCTTATGGCTACACCTTC
CDR3 protein: CASSSPGAYGYTF

V gene: TRBV6-2/TRBV6-3
J gene: TRBJ1-1
D gene: TRBD1
clone size: -
CDR3 DNA: TGTGCCAGCAGTTACTCGAGTCTGGGCCAGGGGGTAATCCCCGAAGCTTTCTTT
CDR3 protein: CASSYSSLGQGVIPEAFF

V gene: TRBV7-2
J gene: TRBJ1-4
D gene: -
clone size: few
CDR3 DNA: TGTGCCAGCAGCTTATCAGCCGATTTCAGGGTGCGGGAAAAACTGTTTTTT
CDR3 protein: CASSLSADFRVREKLFF

V gene: TRBV6-4
J gene: TRBJ2-2
D gene: TRBD1
clone size: -
CDR3 DNA: TGTGCCAGCAGTCGGGACAGGGCGAACACCGGGGAGCTGTTTTTT
CDR3 protein: CASSRDRANTGELFF

V gene: TRBV7-2
J gene: TRBJ2-7
D gene: -
clone size: -
CDR3 DNA: TGTGCCAGCAGCTTAGAACTCCATTACGAGCAGTACTTC
CDR3 protein: CASSLELHYEQYF

V gene: TRBV29-1
J gene: TRBJ2-7
D gene: -
clone size: -
CDR3 DNA: TGCAGCGTCGGACAAGGAGCATCCGAGCAGTACTTC
CDR3 protein: CSVGQGASEQYF

V gene: TRBV12-3/TRBV12-4
J gene: TRBJ1-2
D gene: -
clone size: -
CDR3 DNA: TGTGCCAGCAGTTCCGACAGGTTCGGCGGCTACACCTTC
CDR3 protein: CASSSDRFGGYTF

V gene: TRBV10-3
J gene: TRBJ2-5
D gene: -
clone size: -
CDR3 DNA: TGTGCCGCGACTAGTTTCCAAGAGACCCAGTACTTC
CDR3 protein: CAATSFQETQYF

V gene: TRBV5-6
J gene: TRBJ2-1
D gene: TRBD1
clone size: -
CDR3 DNA: TGTGCCAGCAGCACCGGACAGGGTGGGCCATACAATGAGCAGTTCTTC
CDR3 protein: CASSTGQGGPYNEQFF

V gene: TRBV30
J gene: TRBJ2-2
D gene: -
clone size: -
CDR3 DNA: TGTGCCTGGAGTGTAACGGACTTGAACACCGGGGAGCTGTTTTTT
CDR3 protein: CAWSVTDLNTGELFF

V gene: TRBV12-3/TRBV12-4
J gene: TRBJ1-1
D gene: -
clone size: -
CDR3 DNA: TGTGCCAGCCAAGAATCAGAGGGGAGGGCTTTCTTT
CDR3 protein: CASQESEGRAFF

V gene: TRBV2
J gene: TRBJ2-7
D gene: TRBD1
clone size: once
CDR3 DNA: TGTGCCAGCACTATACTTGGACAGGGGGCTCGCGAGCAGTACTTC
CDR3 protein: CASTILGQGAREQYF

V gene: TRBV6-2/TRBV6-3
J gene: TRBJ2-7
D gene: -
clone size: -
CDR3 DNA: TGTGCCAGCAGTTACTCGCGGCTAGGTTCCTACGAGCAGTACTTC
CDR3 protein: CASSYSRLGSYEQYF

V gene: TRBV11-2
J gene: TRBJ2-7
D gene: -
clone size: -
CDR3 DNA: TGTGCCAGCAGCTTAGAGGTGGGGGCGACCTACGAGCAGTACTTC
CDR3 protein: CASSLEVGATYEQYF

V gene: TRBV7-2
J gene: TRBJ2-3
D gene: -
clone size: -
CDR3 DNA: TGTGCCAGCAGCATCTCCACAGATACGCAGTATTTT
CDR3 protein: CASSISTDTQYF

V gene: TRBV5-4
J gene: TRBJ2-7
D gene: TRBD1
clone size: few
CDR3 DNA: TGTGCCAGCAGCTTGGAGACAGGGTTTGAGCAGTACTTC
CDR3 protein: CASSLETGFEQYF

V gene: TRBV6-2/TRBV6-3
J gene: TRBJ2-7
D gene: -
clone size: once
CDR3 DNA: TGTGCCAGCAGTTACTCGGCGCAGGGCCTTTCCTACGAGCAGTACTTC
CDR3 protein: CASSYSAQGLSYEQYF

V gene: TRBV6-5
J gene: TRBJ2-5
D gene: TRBD2
clone size: -
CDR3 DNA: TGTGCCAGCAGCCTTTTGGGAGGGAGTTGGGAGACCCAGTACTTC
CDR3 protein: CASSLLGGSWETQYF

V gene: TRBV7-9
J gene: TRBJ2-5
D gene: -
clone size: -
CDR3 DNA: TGTGCCAGCAGCTTAGGAACAAGTCTCCAAGAGACCCAGTACTTC
CDR3 protein: CASSLGTSLQETQYF

V gene: TRBV28
J gene: TRBJ2-5
D gene: -
clone size: -
CDR3 DNA: TGTGCCAGCAGTTTAATTAGGGGCCGAGAGACCCAGTACTTC
CDR3 protein: CASSLIRGRETQYF

V gene: TRBV9
J gene: TRBJ1-6
D gene: -
clone size: -
CDR3 DNA: TGTGCCAGCAGCGTAGGGACAGCTAATTCACCCCTCCACTTT
CDR3 protein: CASSVGTANSPLHF

V gene: TRBV4-2
J gene: TRBJ2-5
D gene: TRBD2
clone size: -
CDR3 DNA: TGTGCCAGCAGCCAAGTCGCAAATTTCGGACTAGCAGAGACCCAGTACTTC
CDR3 protein: CASSQVANFGLAETQYF

V gene: TRBV19
J gene: TRBJ2-2
D gene: -
clone size: -
CDR3 DNA: TGTGCCAGTAGTTACCCGCGTGACACCGGGGAGCTGTTTTTT
CDR3 protein: CASSYPRDTGELFF

V gene: TRBV20-1
J gene: TRBJ1-2
D gene: -
clone size: -
CDR3 DNA: TGCAGTGCTAGTATTATCGGTCGTGGCTACACCTTC
CDR3 protein: CSASIIGRGYTF

V gene: TRBV7-2
J gene: TRBJ1-4
D gene: -
clone size: -
CDR3 DNA: TGTGCCAGCAGCTTAGATGGGGCAAGCGAAAAACTGTTTTTT
CDR3 protein: CASSLDGASEKLFF

V gene: TRBV6-6
J gene: TRBJ1-1
D gene: -
clone size: -
CDR3 DNA: TGTGCCAGCAGTTATCATAACACTGAAGCTTTCTTT
CDR3 protein: CASSYHNTEAFF

V gene: TRBV24-1
J gene: TRBJ2-1
D gene: -
clone size: -
CDR3 DNA: TGTGCCACCAGTGACGACAGGGAGGCCCACAATGAGCAGTTCTTC
CDR3 protein: CATSDDREAHNEQFF

V gene: TRBV29-1
J gene: TRBJ1-6
D gene: -
clone size: -
CDR3 DNA: TGCAGCGTAAGCGCGGATAATTCACCCCTCCACTTT
CDR3 protein: CSVSADNSPLHF

V gene: TRBV9
J gene: TRBJ1-3
D gene: -
clone size: -
CDR3 DNA: TGTGCCAGCAGCCCCCGACAAAGCTCTGGAAACACCATATATTTT
CDR3 protein: CASSPRQSSGNTIYF

V gene: TRBV20-1
J gene: TRBJ2-7
D gene: -
clone size: few
CDR3 DNA: TGCAGTGCTAGTGGGTCTGGGGCAGGCCGCTACGAGCAGTACTTC
CDR3 protein: CSASGSGAGRYEQYF

V gene: TRBV5-1
J gene: TRBJ2-7
D gene: TRBD1
clone size: -
CDR3 DNA: TGCGCCAGCAGCTCACCCACCGGGACAGGTGGGACCTACGAGCAGTACTTC
CDR3 protein: CASSSPTGTGGTYEQYF

V gene: TRBV12-3/TRBV12-4
J gene: TRBJ2-5
D gene: TRBD2
clone size: -
CDR3 DNA: TGTGCCAGCAGTTTATCTAGCGGAGAGACCCAGTACTTC
CDR3 protein: CASSLSSGETQYF

V gene: TRBV29-1
J gene: TRBJ1-6
D gene: TRBD1
clone size: -
CDR3 DNA: TGCAGCGTTGCGACAGGGTATAATTCACCCCTCCACTTT
CDR3 protein: CSVATGYNSPLHF

V gene: TRBV30
J gene: TRBJ2-3
D gene: -
clone size: few
CDR3 DNA: TGTGCCTGGAAGAGGGGGGGAGATACGCAGTATTTT
CDR3 protein: CAWKRGGDTQYF

V gene: TRBV7-2
J gene: TRBJ2-7
D gene: TRBD2
clone size: few
CDR3 DNA: TGTGCCAGCAGCCAACCGGGACTAGACTACGAGCAGTACTTC
CDR3 protein: CASSQPGLDYEQYF

V gene: TRBV5-4
J gene: TRBJ1-3
D gene: -
clone size: once
CDR3 DNA: TGTGCCAGCAGCTTGGGAGTTCGCGGAAACACCATATATTTT
CDR3 protein: CASSLGVRGNTIYF

V gene: TRBV28
J gene: TRBJ1-5
D gene: TRBD1
clone size: -
CDR3 DNA: TGTGCCAGCAGTTCGTTGACAGGGGGGAATCAGCCCCAGCATTTT
CDR3 protein: CASSSLTGGNQPQHF

V gene: TRBV7-2
J gene: TRBJ2-7
D gene: TRBD2
clone size: once
CDR3 DNA: TGTGCCAGCTTGCCCGGGACTAGCGGCGAGCAGTACTTC
CDR3 protein: CASLPGTSGEQYF

V gene: TRBV7-9
J gene: TRBJ2-7
D gene: -
clone size: -
CDR3 DNA: TGTGCCAGCAGCTCCCGCTCTACCGGGTACGAGCAGTACTTC
CDR3 protein: CASSSRSTGYEQYF

V gene: TRBV11-2
J gene: TRBJ1-2
D gene: TRBD1
clone size: -
CDR3 DNA: TGTGCCAGCAGCCAAGACAGGGGCGTTAACTATGGCTACACCTTC
CDR3 protein: CASSQDRGVNYGYTF

V gene: TRBV6-1
J gene: TRBJ2-3
D gene: -
clone size: -
CDR3 DNA: TGTGCCAGCAGCTGGGCTACAGATACGCAGTATTTT
CDR3 protein: CASSWATDTQYF

V gene: TRBV29-1
J gene: TRBJ1-5
D gene: TRBD1
clone size: -
CDR3 DNA: TGCAGCGTTCGACAGGGGAACCAGCCCCAGCATTTT
CDR3 protein: CSVRQGNQPQHF

V gene: TRBV20-1
J gene: TRBJ2-7
D gene: TRBD2
clone size: -
CDR3 DNA: TGCAGTGCTAGAGATACTAGCGGGCAGTACTTC
CDR3 protein: CSARDTSGQYF